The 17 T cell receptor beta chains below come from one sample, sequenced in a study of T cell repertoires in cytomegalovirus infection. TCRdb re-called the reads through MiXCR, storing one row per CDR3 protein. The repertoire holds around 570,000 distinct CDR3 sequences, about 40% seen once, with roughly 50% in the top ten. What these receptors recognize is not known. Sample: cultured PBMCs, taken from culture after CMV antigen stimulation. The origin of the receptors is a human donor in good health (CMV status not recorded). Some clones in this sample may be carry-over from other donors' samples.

The CDR3 nucleotides read TGTGCCAGCAGACCGTTAGGGCCCGCTGGCTACACCTTC. It encodes CASRPLGPAGYTF. The V call is TRBV7-6, the J call TRBJ1-2; the D is unclear. Germline-derived CDR1 and CDR2 are SGHVS and FNYEAQ. V was cut by 6 bases and J by 7 bases, with 15 bases left in between. The CDR3 has 13 residues.

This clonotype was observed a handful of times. The CDR3 DNA is TGTGCCAGCAGCTACGGACCCGGGTTCACAGATACGCAGTATTTT. Translated: CASSYGPGFTDTQYF. This rearrangement joins TRBV11-2 to TRBJ2-3; D ambiguous. Germline V gene lookup returns CDR1 SGHAT and CDR2 FQNNGV. Trimming pared 4 bases from V and 2 bases from J, leaving 13 bases between. This CDR3 has 15 residues.

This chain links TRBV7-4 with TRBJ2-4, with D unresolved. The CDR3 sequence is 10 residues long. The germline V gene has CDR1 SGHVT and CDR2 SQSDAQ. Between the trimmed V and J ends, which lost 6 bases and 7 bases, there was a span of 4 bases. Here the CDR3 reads CASSGNIQYF. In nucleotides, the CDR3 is TGTGCCAGCAGTGGGAACATTCAGTACTTC.

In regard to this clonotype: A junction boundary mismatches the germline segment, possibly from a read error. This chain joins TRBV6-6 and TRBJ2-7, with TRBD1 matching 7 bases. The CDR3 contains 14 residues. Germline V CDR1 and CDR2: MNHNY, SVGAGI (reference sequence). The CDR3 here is CASSYSGATGRYYF. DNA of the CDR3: TGTGCCAGCAGTTACTCGGGGGCGACAGGGCGTTATTATTTC.

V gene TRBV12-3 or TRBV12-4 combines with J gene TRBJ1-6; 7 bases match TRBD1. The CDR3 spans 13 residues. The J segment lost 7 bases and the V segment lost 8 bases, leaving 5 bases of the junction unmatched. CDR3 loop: CASGGTANSPLHF. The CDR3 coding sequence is TGTGCCAGCGGTGGGACAGCCAATTCACCCCTCCACTTT.

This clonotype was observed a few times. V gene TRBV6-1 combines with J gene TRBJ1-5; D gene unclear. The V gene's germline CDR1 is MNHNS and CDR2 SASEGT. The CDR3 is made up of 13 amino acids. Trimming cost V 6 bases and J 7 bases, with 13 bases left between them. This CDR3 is CASSSHDNQPQHF. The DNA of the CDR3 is TGTGCCAGCAGCTCACACGATAACCAGCCCCAGCATTTT.

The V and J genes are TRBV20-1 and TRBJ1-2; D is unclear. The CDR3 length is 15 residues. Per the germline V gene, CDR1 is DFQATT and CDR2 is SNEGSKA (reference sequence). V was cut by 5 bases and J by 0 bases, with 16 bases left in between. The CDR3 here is CSAAKPHGSNYGYTF. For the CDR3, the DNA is TGCAGTGCTGCTAAGCCTCATGGGTCTAACTATGGCTACACCTTC.

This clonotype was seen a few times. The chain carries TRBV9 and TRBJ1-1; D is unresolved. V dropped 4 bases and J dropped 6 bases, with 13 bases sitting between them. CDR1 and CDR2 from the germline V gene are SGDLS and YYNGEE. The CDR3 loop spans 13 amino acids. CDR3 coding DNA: TGTGCCAGCAGCCCGCTGGGCTTCTCTGAAGCTTTCTTT. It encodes CASSPLGFSEAFF.

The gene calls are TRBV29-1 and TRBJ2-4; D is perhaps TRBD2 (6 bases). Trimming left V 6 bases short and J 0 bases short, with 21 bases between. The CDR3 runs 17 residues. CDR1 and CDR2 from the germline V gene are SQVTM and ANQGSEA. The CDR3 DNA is TGCAGCGTCACCTCCCAGGGAGGCTATCTAGCCAAAAACATTCAGTACTTC. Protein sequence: CSVTSQGGYLAKNIQYF. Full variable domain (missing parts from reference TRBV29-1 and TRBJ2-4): SAVISQKPSRDICQRGTSLTIQCQVDSQVTMMFWYRQQPGQSLTLIATANQGSEATYESGFVIDKFPISRPNLTFSTLTVSNMSPEDSSIYLCSVTSQGGYLAKNIQYFGAGTRLSVL.

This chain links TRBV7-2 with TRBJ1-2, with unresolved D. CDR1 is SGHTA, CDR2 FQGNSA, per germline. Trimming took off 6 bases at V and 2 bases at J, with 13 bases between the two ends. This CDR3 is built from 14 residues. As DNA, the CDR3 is TGTGCCAGCAGGACGAGGGTTGAGAACTATGGCTACACCTTC. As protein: CASRTRVENYGYTF.

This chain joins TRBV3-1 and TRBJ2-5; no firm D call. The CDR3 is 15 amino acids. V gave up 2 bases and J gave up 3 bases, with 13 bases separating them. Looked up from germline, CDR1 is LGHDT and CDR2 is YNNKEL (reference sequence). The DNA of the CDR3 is TGTGCCAGCAGCCAATCGTCCCTATTTGAAGAGACCCAGTACTTC. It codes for CASSQSSLFEETQYF.

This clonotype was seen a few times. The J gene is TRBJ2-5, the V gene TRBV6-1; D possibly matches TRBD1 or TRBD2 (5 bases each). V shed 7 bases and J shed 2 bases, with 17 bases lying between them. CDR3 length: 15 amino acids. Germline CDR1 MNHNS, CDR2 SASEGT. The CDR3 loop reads CASIPGRGLQETQYF. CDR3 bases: TGTGCCAGCATTCCGGGCCGGGGCCTACAAGAGACCCAGTACTTC.

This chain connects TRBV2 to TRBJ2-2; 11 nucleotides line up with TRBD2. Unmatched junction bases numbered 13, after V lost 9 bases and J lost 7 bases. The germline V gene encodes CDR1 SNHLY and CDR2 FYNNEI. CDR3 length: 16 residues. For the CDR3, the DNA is TGTGCCAGAGAGTCCGGGACTAGCGGTGATGGCGGGGAGCTGTTTTTT. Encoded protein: CARESGTSGDGGELFF.

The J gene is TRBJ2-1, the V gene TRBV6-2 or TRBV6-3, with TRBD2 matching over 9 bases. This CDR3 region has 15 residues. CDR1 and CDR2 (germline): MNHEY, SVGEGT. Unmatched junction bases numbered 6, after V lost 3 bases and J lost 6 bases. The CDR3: CASSYSRGRANEQFF. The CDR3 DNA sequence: TGTGCCAGCAGTTATTCTCGCGGGAGGGCCAATGAGCAGTTCTTC.

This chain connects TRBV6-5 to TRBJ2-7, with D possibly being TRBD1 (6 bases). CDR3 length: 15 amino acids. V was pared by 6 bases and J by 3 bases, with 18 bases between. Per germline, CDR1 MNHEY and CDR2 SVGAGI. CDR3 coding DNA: TGTGCCAGCAGAACCGACAGGCAGGGGATCTACGAGCAGTACTTC. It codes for CASRTDRQGIYEQYF.

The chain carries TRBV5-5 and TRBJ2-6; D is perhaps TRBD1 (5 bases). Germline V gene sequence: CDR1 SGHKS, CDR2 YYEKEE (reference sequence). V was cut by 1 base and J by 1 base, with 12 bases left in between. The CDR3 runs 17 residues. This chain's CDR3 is CASSLLGHPSGANVLTF. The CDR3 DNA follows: TGTGCCAGCAGCTTGTTGGGGCATCCTTCTGGGGCCAACGTCCTGACTTTC.

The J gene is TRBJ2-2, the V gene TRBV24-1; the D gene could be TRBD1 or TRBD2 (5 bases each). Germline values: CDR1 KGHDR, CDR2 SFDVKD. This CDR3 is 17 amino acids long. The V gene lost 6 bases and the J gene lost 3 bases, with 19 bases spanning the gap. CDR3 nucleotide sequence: TGTGCCACCAGTCAAGAAAATGAGGGGTGTTACACCGGGGAGCTGTTTTTT. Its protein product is CATSQENEGCYTGELFF.